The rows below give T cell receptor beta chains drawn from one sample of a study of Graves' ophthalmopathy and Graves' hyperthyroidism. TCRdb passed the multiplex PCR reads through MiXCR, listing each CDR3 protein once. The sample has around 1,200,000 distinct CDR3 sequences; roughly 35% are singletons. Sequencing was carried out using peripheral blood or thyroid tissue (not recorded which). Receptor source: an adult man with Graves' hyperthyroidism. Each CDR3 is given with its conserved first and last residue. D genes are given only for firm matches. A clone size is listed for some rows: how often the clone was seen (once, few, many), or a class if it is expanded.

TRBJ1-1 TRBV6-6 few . CASSYARETEAFF TGTGCCAGCAGTTACGCCAGAGAGACTGAAGCTTTCTTT
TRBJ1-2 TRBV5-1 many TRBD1 CASSAGQGAGGYTF TGCGCCAGCAGCGCCGGACAGGGGGCCGGTGGCTACACCTTC
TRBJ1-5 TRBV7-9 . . CASSLGGTRQETQHF TGTGCCAGCAGCTTAGGAGGGACCCGCCAAGAGACCCAGCATTTT
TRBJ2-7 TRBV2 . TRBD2 CASSATSGISYEQYF TGTGCCAGCAGTGCAACTAGCGGAATCTCCTACGAGCAGTACTTC
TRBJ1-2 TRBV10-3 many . CAISGLGDYGYTF TGTGCCATCAGTGGTTTGGGGGACTATGGCTACACCTTC
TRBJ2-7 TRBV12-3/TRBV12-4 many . CASLQGNEQYF TGTGCCAGCCTCCAGGGAAACGAGCAGTACTTC
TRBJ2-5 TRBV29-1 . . CSVDGAGETQYF TGCAGCGTTGATGGGGCGGGAGAGACCCAGTACTTC
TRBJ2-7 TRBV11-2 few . CASSPRWGAGTYEQYF TGTGCCAGCAGCCCGCGATGGGGGGCGGGGACCTACGAGCAGTACTTC
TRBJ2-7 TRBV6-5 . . CASSPSRSPQYF TGTGCCAGCAGTCCAAGTCGGTCTCCGCAGTACTTC
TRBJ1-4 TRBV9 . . CASSAQSGANEKLFF TGTGCCAGCAGCGCACAGAGTGGGGCTAATGAAAAACTGTTTTTT
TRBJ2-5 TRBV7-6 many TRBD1 CASSPEGAGQETQYF TGTGCCAGCAGCCCAGAGGGGGCGGGCCAAGAGACCCAGTACTTC
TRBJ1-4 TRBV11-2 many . CASSLEAAPNEKLFF TGTGCCAGCAGCTTAGAGGCAGCTCCTAATGAAAAACTGTTTTTT
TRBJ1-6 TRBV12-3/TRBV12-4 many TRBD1 CASSSPGTVGSPLHF TGTGCCAGCAGTTCTCCCGGGACAGTGGGTTCACCCCTCCACTTT
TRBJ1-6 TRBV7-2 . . CASSFGGRDSPLHF TGTGCCAGCAGCTTCGGAGGGAGGGATTCACCCCTCCACTTT
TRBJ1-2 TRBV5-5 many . CASTKPGGLKKGYTF TGTGCCAGCACCAAACCGGGGGGACTCAAGAAAGGCTACACCTTC
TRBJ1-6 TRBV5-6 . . CASSSLGENNSPLHF TGTGCCAGCAGCTCCCTCGGGGAGAATAATTCACCCCTCCACTTT
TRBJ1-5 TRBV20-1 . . CSASLTYRNNQPQHF TGCAGTGCTTCCCTAACGTACCGGAACAATCAGCCCCAGCATTTT
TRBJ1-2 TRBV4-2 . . CASSQGEGVTNYGYTF TGTGCCAGCAGCCAAGGAGAAGGGGTGACTAACTATGGCTACACCTTC
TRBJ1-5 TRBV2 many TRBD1 CASSWGQVLNQPQHF TGTGCCAGCAGTTGGGGACAGGTTCTAAATCAGCCCCAGCATTTT
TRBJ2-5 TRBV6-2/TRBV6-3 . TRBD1 CASSYPMTGAKETQYF TGTGCCAGCAGTTACCCCATGACAGGGGCCAAAGAGACCCAGTACTTC
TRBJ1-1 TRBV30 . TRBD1 CAWSLQGATEAFF TGTGCCTGGAGTCTTCAGGGGGCCACTGAAGCTTTCTTT
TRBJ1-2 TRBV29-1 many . CSVERLTEYGYTF TGCAGCGTTGAAAGACTTACGGAATATGGCTACACCTTC
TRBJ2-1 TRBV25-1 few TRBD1 CASNDRAGSEQFF TGTGCCAGCAATGACAGGGCGGGTTCTGAGCAGTTCTTC
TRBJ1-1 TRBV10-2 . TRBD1 CASSLRDRARSLPMNTEAFF TGTGCCAGCAGTCTCCGGGACAGGGCCCGCTCATTACCGATGAACACTGAAGCTTTCTTT
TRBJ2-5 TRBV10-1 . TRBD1 CASGDGTGTETQYF TGCGCCAGCGGGGATGGGACAGGGACGGAGACCCAGTACTTC
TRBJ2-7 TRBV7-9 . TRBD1 CASSVSGQGAGEQYF TGTGCCAGCAGCGTAAGCGGACAGGGTGCGGGAGAGCAGTACTTC
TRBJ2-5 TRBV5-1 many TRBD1 CASSLEGGGGETQYF TGCGCCAGCAGCTTGGAAGGGGGCGGTGGAGAGACCCAGTACTTC
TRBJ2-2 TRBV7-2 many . CASSSRRTGELFF TGTGCCAGCAGCTCACGACGCACCGGGGAGCTGTTTTTT
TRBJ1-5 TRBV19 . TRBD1 CASSPIRGLGNQPQHF TGTGCCAGTAGTCCTATCAGGGGGCTCGGCAATCAGCCCCAGCATTTT
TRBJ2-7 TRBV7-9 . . CASSSRGARWVEQYF TGTGCCAGCAGCAGCAGAGGGGCCCGGTGGGTCGAGCAGTACTTC
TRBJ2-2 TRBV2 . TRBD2 CASLSSSGRALGGELFF TGTGCCAGCCTAAGTTCTAGCGGGAGGGCCTTGGGCGGGGAGCTGTTTTTT
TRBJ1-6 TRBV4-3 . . CTSSQGPTLNSPLHF TGCACCAGCAGCCAGGGACCTACCCTTAATTCACCCCTCCACTTT
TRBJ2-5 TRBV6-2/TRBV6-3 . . CASLAGRETQYF TGTGCCAGCTTGGCAGGAAGAGAGACCCAGTACTTC
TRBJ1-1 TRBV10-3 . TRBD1 CASSPRQGAYTEAFF TGTGCCAGCAGTCCTCGACAGGGGGCTTACACTGAAGCTTTCTTT
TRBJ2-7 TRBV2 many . CASREWRDGGSYEQYF TGTGCCAGCAGAGAATGGAGGGACGGAGGGTCCTACGAGCAGTACTTC
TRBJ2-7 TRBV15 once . CATSRLNRQQYF TGTGCCACCAGCAGATTAAACCGGCAACAGTACTTC
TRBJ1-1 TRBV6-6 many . CASSRQSETEAFF TGTGCCAGCAGTCGACAGTCTGAGACTGAAGCTTTCTTT
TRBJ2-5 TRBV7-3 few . CASSALSGTQETQYF TGTGCCAGCAGCGCCCTGTCCGGGACTCAAGAGACCCAGTACTTC
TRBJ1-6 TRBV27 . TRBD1 CASSLLRQGAYNSPLHF TGTGCCAGCAGTTTATTGCGACAGGGGGCTTATAATTCACCCCTCCACTTT
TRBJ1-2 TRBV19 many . CATSVGRGYTF TGTGCCACCTCCGTGGGGAGGGGCTACACCTTC
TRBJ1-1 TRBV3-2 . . CASSQAQGNTEAFF TGTGCCAGCAGCCAAGCACAGGGGAACACTGAAGCTTTCTTT
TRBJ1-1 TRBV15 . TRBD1 CATSSIGTGTEAFF TGTGCCACCAGTAGTATCGGGACAGGCACTGAAGCTTTCTTT
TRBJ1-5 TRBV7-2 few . CASSAQGQGPGWPQHF TGTGCCAGCAGCGCGCAGGGGCAGGGGCCTGGATGGCCCCAGCATTTT
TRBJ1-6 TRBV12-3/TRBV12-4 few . CASSPRRGGGNSPLHF TGTGCCAGCAGCCCTCGAAGGGGGGGAGGTAATTCACCCCTCCACTTT
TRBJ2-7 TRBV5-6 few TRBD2 CASSTSSGHIYEQYF TGTGCCAGCAGCACCTCTAGCGGTCACATATACGAGCAGTACTTC
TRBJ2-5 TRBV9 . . CASSSTGGGGGETQYF TGTGCCAGCAGCTCCACAGGGGGGGGAGGTGGTGAGACCCAGTACTTC
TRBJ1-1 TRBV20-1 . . CSARDAGRGTEAFF TGCAGTGCTAGAGATGCCGGCCGGGGGACTGAAGCTTTCTTT
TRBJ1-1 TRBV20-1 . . CSARRITNTEAFF TGCAGTGCTCGCCGAATTACGAACACTGAAGCTTTCTTT
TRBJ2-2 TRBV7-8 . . CASSLGRVSGELFF TGTGCCAGCAGCTTAGGCAGGGTATCAGGGGAGCTGTTTTTT
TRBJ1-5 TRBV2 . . CASSYWRGNQPQHF TGTGCCAGCAGTTACTGGCGAGGGAACCAGCCCCAGCATTTT
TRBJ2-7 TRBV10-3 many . CAISARGGGLSSYEQYF TGTGCCATCAGCGCCCGAGGTGGGGGGCTTAGCTCCTACGAGCAGTACTTC